The present T cell receptor beta chain was sequenced within a study of blood T cell repertoires in COVID-19. This CDR3 is 16 amino acids long. The V and J ends lost 3 bases and 5 bases, in that order; junction bases with no gene match: 8. Germline V gene sequence: CDR1 DFQATT, CDR2 SNEGSKA (reference sequence). Here immunoSEQ multiplex PCR was the method, and the copy in TCRdb shows in-frame clones only, minus some. The sample lists about 35,000 clones; about 87% were seen once. Sequenced sample: peripheral blood. The receptor's source is a man older than 75 with active COVID-19. This chain uses TRBV20-1 with TRBJ2-2, with 11 bases lining up with TRBD1. The CDR3 spells CSASDGTGGWTGELFF. CDR3 DNA sequence: TGCAGTGCTAGTGATGGGACAGGGGGGTGGACCGGGGAGCTGTTTTTT.